The 5 T cell receptor beta chains below all came from one sample that was sequenced in a study of T-cell reconstitution after alpha-beta-depleted transplantation in children (dated by TCRdb to about 2016). The treatment or condition label corresponds to: allogeneic hematopoietic cell transplantation with graft depleted of TCRalphabeta T cells and CD19 B cells. The method behind the library was PCR. Data came from an Illumina HiSeq 2500. Molecular barcoding was employed in the preparation of TCR libraries, with unique molecular identifiers being used to normalize TCRbeta repertoire quantification. The public reads were quality trimmed at Q25 with fastp and then assembled into clones with MiXCR by TCRdb, keeping productive beta chains. Every distinct CDR3 protein forms one entry, paired with its most common genes and DNA. The sample yields fewer than 700,000 distinct CDR3 sequences; under 15% were counted once. The ten largest clones take up about 2.2% of the sample.

This sample comprised PBMCs, mostly from graft donor cells, obtained 360 days after TCRalphabeta/CD19-depleted stem cell transplant. The receptors here all came from a male patient between 10 and 17 years old who had a stem cell transplant for acute myeloid leukemia, so the T cells may come from the graft donor.

The genes are TRBV4-3 and TRBJ2-3; 11 nucleotides align to TRBD2. Germline CDR1 is LGHNA and CDR2 is YSLEER. CDR3 length equals 13 residues. V trimming: 3 bases; J trimming: 12 bases; junction bases outside the gene matches: 5. The CDR3 sequence is CASSHPGLADQYF. The CDR3 coding sequence is TGCGCCAGCAGCCACCCGGGACTAGCGGACCAGTATTTT.

Only a few counts were recorded for this clonotype. The chain couples TRBV28 to TRBJ2-7, with D maybe TRBD2 (6 bases). V was cut by 3 bases and J by 7 bases, with 19 bases left in between. The CDR3 runs 15 residues. Germline V lookup: CDR1 MDHEN, CDR2 SYDVKM. CDR3 DNA sequence: TGTGCCAGCAGTTTCGGGGGTGCTCGTCCTGTGGAGCAGTACTTC. This codes for CASSFGGARPVEQYF.

This clonotype showed up just a few times. The DNA for the CDR3 is TGCAGTGCTAGAGAGTCCACATATAGCAATCAGCCCCAGCATTTT. It codes for CSARESTYSNQPQHF. The rearrangement uses TRBV20-1 and TRBJ1-5; D is ambiguous. V was pared by 0 bases and J by 0 bases, with 9 bases between. Germline V CDR1 and CDR2: DFQATT, SNEGSKA (reference sequence). The CDR3 sequence is 15 residues long.

This clonotype was counted ten times or more. V usage is TRBV24-1 and J usage is TRBJ2-3, with TRBD2 matching over 8 bases. Germline lookup yields CDR1 KGHDR and CDR2 SFDVKD. The CDR3 is 14 amino acids. The V and J ends lost 6 bases and 6 bases, in that order; junction bases with no gene match: 7. The CDR3 is CATSNPAGVDTQYF. The CDR3 coding sequence is TGTGCCACCAGTAACCCAGCGGGAGTTGATACGCAGTATTTT.

This clonotype was detected only a few times. The rearrangement links TRBV20-1 to TRBJ2-1; 10 bases line up with TRBD2. This CDR3 comprises 16 residues. J gave up 6 bases and V 0 bases, and 8 bases lay outside the gene matches. Per germline, CDR1 DFQATT and CDR2 SNEGSKA (reference sequence). CDR3 residues: CSARDRTSGGRNEQFF. The DNA of the CDR3 is TGCAGTGCTAGAGATAGGACTAGCGGAGGTCGCAATGAGCAGTTCTTC.